These 12 T cell receptor beta chains originate from one sample sequenced in a study of neurological immune-mediated disorders. TCRdb processed the 5' RACE reads anew with MiXCR; each CDR3 protein has one entry. The sample includes 130,000 or so distinct CDR3 sequences, 3.2% of them seen just once. Sequences were obtained from PBMCs. All receptors derive from a woman aged 25 to 39 with multiple sclerosis.

The CDR3 here is CASRGRGYEKLFF. The CDR3 DNA follows: TGTGCCAGCCGGGGCAGGGGGTACGAAAAACTGTTTTTT. The chain employs TRBV6-1 and TRBJ1-4; 7 bases match TRBD1. The CDR3 spans 13 residues. V lost 8 bases, J lost 8 bases, and 8 bases stayed unmatched. The germline CDR1 and CDR2 sequences are MNHNS and SASEGT.

The table lists this clonotype with many counts. The V gene is TRBV3-1, the J gene TRBJ1-2; D is unclear. V was pared by 4 bases and J by 5 bases, with 20 bases between. This CDR3 region has 16 residues. The germline V gene has CDR1 LGHDT and CDR2 YNNKEL (reference sequence). The CDR3 bases are TGTGCCAGCAGCCCCGTCCTCAACGCGCAGATTTATGGCTACACCTTC. It is translated as CASSPVLNAQIYGYTF. Combining the CDR3 with reference TRBV3-1 and TRBJ1-2 gives the whole variable domain DTAVSQTPKYLVTQMGNDKSIKCEQNLGHDTMYWYKQDSKKFLKIMFSYNNKELIINETVPNRFSPKSPDKAHLNLHINSLELGDSAVYFCASSPVLNAQIYGYTFGSGTRLTVV.

This clonotype was detected ten times or more. The chain carries TRBV5-1 and TRBJ2-2; 7 bases fit TRBD1. The CDR3 contains 16 residues. Trimming took 3 bases from V and 6 from J; bases not matched to a gene: 11. Germline loops: CDR1 SGHRS, CDR2 YFSETQ. The CDR3 coding sequence is TGCGCCAGCAGCTCGGTGGCGACAGGGAAGGCCGGGGAGCTGTTTTTT. This translates into CASSSVATGKAGELFF.

This clonotype has at least ten counts. V usage is TRBV12-3 or TRBV12-4 and J usage is TRBJ2-5; 11 bases are a match to TRBD2. CDR3 length: 16 residues. Germline trimming cut 4 bases from V and 4 bases from J; bases unmatched to any gene: 8. CDR3 loop: CASSSLAGEAGETQYF. The CDR3 DNA follows: TGTGCCAGCAGTTCACTAGCGGGAGAGGCGGGAGAGACCCAGTACTTC.

This clonotype was picked up many times. The chain carries TRBV10-3 and TRBJ2-5; the match to TRBD2 covers 7 bases. This CDR3 is 10 amino acids long. J was trimmed by 5 bases and V by 11 bases; bases with no gene match: 2. Germline loops: CDR1 ENHRY, CDR2 SYGVKD. For the CDR3, the DNA is TGTGCCGCCGGGGGGGAGACCCAGTACTTC. As protein: CAAGGETQYF.

This clonotype has at least ten counts. This rearrangement joins TRBV7-2 to TRBJ1-5; 7 bases are shared with TRBD1. The V segment lost 4 bases and the J segment 4 bases; nucleotides outside the gene matches: 10. This CDR3 has 16 amino acids. Germline V lookup: CDR1 SGHTA, CDR2 FQGNSA. CDR3: CASSSRHGTANQPQHF. The CDR3 DNA follows: TGTGCCAGCAGCTCACGACACGGGACAGCAAATCAGCCCCAGCATTTT.

This clonotype has ten or more counts. This chain uses TRBV7-9 with TRBJ1-4; possible D gene TRBD1, 5 bases. Looked up from germline, CDR1 is SEHNR and CDR2 is FQNEAQ (reference sequence). The CDR3 sequence is 15 residues long. The germline V and J ends were trimmed by 1 base and 5 bases, with 11 bases remaining between them. The CDR3 coding sequence is TGTGCCAGCAGCTTAGAAGAGGGACTAAATGAAAAACTGTTTTTT. It translates to CASSLEEGLNEKLFF. Looking up the rest from reference TRBV7-9 and TRBJ1-4 gives the full variable domain: DTGVSQNPRHKITKRGQNVTFRCDPISEHNRLYWYRQTLGQGPEFLTYFQNEAQLEKSRLLSDRFSAERPKGSFSTLEIQRTEQGDSAMYLCASSLEEGLNEKLFFGSGTQLSVL.

This clonotype was counted a few times. This chain links TRBV5-1 with TRBJ2-1; 8 bases are a match to TRBD2. The ends lost 0 bases at V and 0 bases at J; junction bases unmatched: 11. In germline, CDR1 is SGHRS, CDR2 YFSETQ. The CDR3 sequence is 19 residues long. The CDR3 nucleotides are TGCGCCAGCAGCTTGGCATGGGAGACTAGCGTGAGCTCCTACAATGAGCAGTTCTTC. It is translated as CASSLAWETSVSSYNEQFF.

This clonotype was observed many times. The genes are TRBV30 and TRBJ1-2; TRBD1 matches at 7 bases. From germline, CDR1 is GTSNPN and CDR2 SVGIG (reference sequence). V shed 1 base, J shed 8 bases, and the junction held 13 bases outside the gene matches. The CDR3 length is 15 residues. Written as DNA, the CDR3 is TGTGCCTGGAGTGGCCGACAGGGAGGTGTGAGGGGCTACACCTTC. Protein sequence: CAWSGRQGGVRGYTF.

This clonotype was counted ten times or more. The chain joins TRBV20-1 to TRBJ2-3; 8 positions agree with TRBD2. The CDR3 contains 14 residues. V lost 6 bases and J lost 2; bases outside the gene matches: 7. Germline CDR1 and CDR2: DFQATT and SNEGSKA (reference sequence). CDR3 sequence: CSATSGSNTDTQYF. As DNA, the CDR3 is TGCAGTGCAACCAGCGGGAGCAACACAGATACGCAGTATTTT.

This clonotype was counted at least ten times. V is TRBV6-2 or TRBV6-3 and J is TRBJ2-2; 7 bases match TRBD1. V was clipped by 5 bases and J by 6 bases; unmatched bases: 3. The CDR3 spans 13 residues. Germline V gene data show CDR1 as MNHEY and CDR2 as SVGEGT. DNA for the CDR3: TGTGCCAGCAGTCGGGACAGTGCCGGGGAGCTGTTTTTT. Translated, it gives CASSRDSAGELFF.

This clonotype has ten or more counts. This chain connects TRBV10-3 to TRBJ2-2; D is possibly TRBD1 or TRBD2 (5 bases each). Germline-derived CDR1 and CDR2 are ENHRY and SYGVKD. The CDR3 is 13 residues long. V was shortened by 7 bases and J by 6 bases, with 12 bases between the two germline ends. This chain's CDR3 is CAITPRDPGELFF. The CDR3 nucleotides are TGTGCCATCACCCCCAGGGACCCCGGGGAGCTGTTTTTT.